This T cell receptor (beta chain) was retrieved from a study of blood T cell repertoires in COVID-19. The V gene lost 2 bases and the J gene lost 3 bases, with 8 bases spanning the gap. This CDR3 comprises 13 residues. Looked up from germline, CDR1 is MNHNY and CDR2 is SVGAGI (reference sequence). Method: immunoSEQ multiplex PCR; TCRdb's copy keeps in-frame clones and lacks some. In the table there are 200,000 to 250,000 clones, roughly 81% of which are singletons. The source of this sequence is a woman aged 45-65 years with active or convalescent COVID-19. The sample was peripheral blood. The chain is built from TRBV6-6 and TRBJ2-7; no clear D. The CDR3 region has the DNA TGTGCCAGCAGTTACGCGTCGAGCTACGAGCAGTACTTC. This encodes CASSYASSYEQYF.